Listed below are T cell receptor beta chains from one sample, sequenced in a study of blood T cell repertoires in COVID-19. Sequenced by immunoSEQ multiplex PCR; TCRdb stores in-frame clones only, minus some. The sample yields 250,000 to 400,000 clones, about nine tenths seen once. The sequencing sample was made of peripheral blood. The receptors were sampled from a woman in her twenties or thirties with COVID-19, enrolled during active disease. CDR3s include the opening cysteine and the closing phenylalanine or tryptophan. Each record gives: V gene, clone size, D gene, J gene, CDR3 protein, CDR3 DNA. A D gene is named only where the DNA matches it firmly. Only part of the rows carry a size: once, few, many, or a class if the clone is expanded.

TRBV30	.	.	TRBJ1-5	CAWSSVGNQPQHF	TGTGCCTGGAGCTCAGTGGGCAATCAGCCCCAGCATTTT
TRBV6-5	.	.	TRBJ1-1	CASLLGSVEAFF	TGTGCCAGCCTCTTGGGGAGCGTAGAAGCTTTCTTT
TRBV7-2	.	TRBD2	TRBJ2-7	CASSPGLASYEQYF	TGTGCCAGCAGCCCAGGACTAGCGAGCTACGAGCAGTACTTC
TRBV5-6	.	.	TRBJ1-5	CASSFSLGFQPQHF	TGTGCCAGCAGCTTTAGCCTTGGGTTTCAGCCCCAGCATTTT
TRBV25-1	.	.	TRBJ2-2	CASSESESAETGELFF	TGTGCCAGCAGTGAATCGGAAAGCGCGGAGACCGGGGAGCTGTTTTTT
TRBV19	.	TRBD1	TRBJ2-1	CASSTRWDSNNEQFF	TGTGCCAGTAGTACGCGGTGGGACAGCAACAATGAGCAGTTCTTC
TRBV10-1	once	.	TRBJ2-1	CASSESVNNEQFF	TGCGCCAGCAGTGAGTCTGTAAACAATGAGCAGTTCTTC
TRBV12-5	.	TRBD1	TRBJ2-3	CASGLGFQGQGKTDTQYF	TGTGCTAGTGGTTTGGGTTTTCAGGGACAGGGGAAGACAGATACGCAGTATTTT
TRBV3-1/TRBV3-2	.	.	TRBJ1-5	CASSQDVGGNQPQHF	TGTGCCAGCAGCCAAGATGTGGGAGGGAATCAGCCCCAGCATTTT
TRBV18	once	.	TRBJ2-6	CASSPGGTVSGANVLTF	TGTGCCAGCTCACCTGGGGGGACGGTCTCTGGGGCCAACGTCCTGACTTTC
TRBV9	.	TRBD2	TRBJ2-3	CASSGRGGGRALDTQYF	TGTGCCAGCAGCGGGCGCGGCGGCGGGAGGGCCTTAGATACGCAGTATTTT
TRBV6-6	.	.	TRBJ2-7	CASSYAPWREQYF	TGTGCCAGCAGTTACGCGCCTTGGCGGGAGCAGTACTTC
TRBV11-2	once	.	TRBJ2-7	CASSSIQKTYEQYF	TGTGCCAGCAGCTCGATACAGAAGACCTACGAGCAGTACTTC
TRBV5-1	.	.	TRBJ2-3	CASSSQTGTADTQYF	TGCGCCAGCAGCTCACAAACAGGGACCGCAGATACGCAGTATTTT
TRBV5-8	.	TRBD2	TRBJ2-5	CASSALGLAGGNQETQYF	TGTGCCAGCAGCGCATTAGGACTAGCGGGAGGTAACCAAGAGACCCAGTACTTC
TRBV11-2	.	TRBD1	TRBJ1-1	CASGWTGFGTEAFF	TGTGCCAGCGGTTGGACAGGCTTCGGGACTGAAGCTTTCTTT
TRBV9	.	.	TRBJ2-3	CASSVQTGASTDTQYF	TGTGCCAGCAGCGTACAAACAGGAGCTAGCACAGATACGCAGTATTTT
TRBV5-6	.	TRBD1	TRBJ1-1	CASSKTGHTEAFF	TGTGCCAGCAGCAAGACAGGGCACACTGAAGCTTTCTTT
TRBV25-1	.	.	TRBJ1-1	CASSWRGNTEAFF	TGTGCCAGCAGTTGGAGGGGGAACACTGAAGCTTTCTTT
TRBV6-5	.	.	TRBJ1-1	CASSPAGDTEAFF	TGTGCCAGCAGTCCGGCGGGGGACACTGAAGCTTTCTTT
TRBV18	.	TRBD2	TRBJ2-1	CASSPLAGGIGNEQFF	TGTGCCAGCTCACCACTAGCGGGAGGGATTGGCAATGAGCAGTTCTTC
TRBV25-1	.	TRBD1	TRBJ1-6	CASSDFGTGRNSPLHF	TGTGCCAGCAGTGATTTCGGGACAGGGCGAAATTCACCCCTCCACTTT
TRBV11-2	once	.	TRBJ1-5	CASSLSLNQPQHF	TGTGCCAGCAGCCTAAGTTTGAATCAGCCCCAGCATTTT
TRBV5-1	.	TRBD1	TRBJ2-3	CASQGAGRGTDTQYF	TGCGCCAGCCAGGGGGCGGGAAGGGGCACAGATACGCAGTATTTT
TRBV9	.	.	TRBJ1-3	CASTGGGNGNTIYF	TGTGCCAGCACGGGAGGGGGTAATGGAAACACCATATATTTT
TRBV19	.	TRBD1	TRBJ1-1	CASSRTGVNTEAFF	TGTGCCAGTAGTAGGACAGGGGTGAACACTGAAGCTTTCTTT
TRBV3-1/TRBV3-2	.	TRBD2	TRBJ2-2	CASSQRGSTTGELFF	TGTGCCAGCAGCCAACGCGGGAGTACCACCGGGGAGCTGTTTTTT
TRBV20-1	.	.	TRBJ1-1	CSASMVAVNTEAFF	TGCAGTGCTAGTATGGTGGCGGTGAACACTGAAGCTTTCTTT
TRBV20-1	.	TRBD2	TRBJ2-1	CSASLSGRSYNEQFF	TGCAGTGCTAGTCTTAGCGGGAGATCCTACAATGAGCAGTTCTTC
TRBV18	.	TRBD1	TRBJ2-2	CASQQGASTGELFF	TGTGCCAGTCAACAGGGGGCGAGCACCGGGGAGCTGTTTTTT
TRBV28	.	.	TRBJ1-2	CASSAGWEGAGYTF	TGTGCCAGCAGTGCCGGGTGGGAGGGAGCCGGCTACACCTTC
TRBV11-2	once	TRBD1	TRBJ1-5	CASSSDRGRHQPQHF	TGTGCCAGCAGCAGCGACAGGGGGCGACATCAGCCCCAGCATTTT
TRBV4-1	.	TRBD2	TRBJ2-4	CASSPPRVGGGVLDIQYF	TGCGCCAGCAGCCCCCCCCGGGTTGGCGGGGGTGTCTTGGACATTCAGTACTTC
TRBV7-8	.	TRBD1	TRBJ2-7	CASSLPGTGGAYEQYF	TGTGCCAGCAGCTTACCGGGGACAGGGGGCGCATACGAGCAGTACTTC
TRBV25-1	.	TRBD1	TRBJ2-1	CASSRQGASNEQFF	TGTGCCAGCAGCAGACAGGGGGCGTCCAATGAGCAGTTCTTC
TRBV7-2	.	TRBD1	TRBJ1-1	CASSTRSTGMGTEAFF	TGTGCCAGCAGCACCCGTTCGACAGGGATGGGGACTGAAGCTTTCTTT
TRBV28	.	.	TRBJ1-5	CASSLYRDWDSNQPQHF	TGTGCCAGCAGTCTATACCGGGACTGGGATAGCAATCAGCCCCAGCATTTT
TRBV7-3	.	.	TRBJ2-1	CASSLLAGAYEQFF	TGTGCCAGCAGCTTATTGGCGGGGGCCTATGAGCAGTTCTTC
TRBV10-1	few	.	TRBJ1-2	CASSESGQPYGYTF	TGCGCCAGCAGTGAGTCGGGCCAGCCGTATGGCTACACCTTC
TRBV19	.	TRBD1	TRBJ1-5	CASSMDRGQGSNQPQHF	TGTGCCAGTAGTATGGACAGGGGGCAAGGAAGCAATCAGCCCCAGCATTTT
TRBV27	.	.	TRBJ2-5	CASSLMGGQETQYF	TGTGCCAGCAGCCTTATGGGGGGTCAAGAGACCCAGTACTTC
TRBV23-1	once	TRBD1	TRBJ1-1	CASSQSVTGGVTEAFF	TGCGCCAGCAGTCAATCGGTTACAGGGGGCGTCACTGAAGCTTTCTTT
TRBV6-5	.	TRBD1	TRBJ2-7	CASSTGQDTSYEQYF	TGTGCCAGCAGCACTGGACAGGATACCTCCTACGAGCAGTACTTC
TRBV10-1	.	TRBD2	TRBJ2-3	CASSENERGSTDTQYF	TGCGCCAGCAGTGAAAACGAGCGGGGAAGCACAGATACGCAGTATTTT
TRBV28	.	.	TRBJ1-3	CASSPISGNTIYF	TGTGCCAGCAGTCCAATCTCTGGAAACACCATATATTTT
TRBV25-1	.	TRBD2	TRBJ2-1	CASSEFLAGGPYNEQFF	TGTGCCAGCAGTGAATTTCTGGCGGGAGGTCCCTACAATGAGCAGTTCTTC
TRBV19	.	.	TRBJ2-5	CASSARGWEETQYF	TGTGCCAGTAGTGCCCGCGGCTGGGAAGAGACCCAGTACTTC
TRBV27	.	.	TRBJ2-2	CASGRENTGELFF	TGTGCCAGCGGACGGGAAAACACCGGGGAGCTGTTTTTT
TRBV7-2	once	.	TRBJ1-2	CASSPETKYYGYTF	TGTGCCAGCAGCCCCGAGACAAAATACTATGGCTACACCTTC